This T cell receptor (beta chain) was recovered during a study of T cell responses to AZD1222 COVID-19 vaccine. Findings and caveats of the study: CD4 TCRs covered the whole spike, strongest at regions 160-218 and 743-854.

Germline CDR1 and CDR2: KGHDR and SFDVKD. The CDR3 is made up of 16 amino acids. V lost 7 bases, J lost 0 bases, and 12 bases lay in between. Data came from immunoSEQ multiplex PCR; TCRdb stores just in-frame clones and leaves some out. Of roughly 120,000 clones in the sample, approximately 89% were seen once. Comments on this clone: Its antigen is not known.

The sequencing here drew on peripheral blood, taken 28 days after the second AZD1222 dose. This TCR was sampled from an adult who received the AZD1222 COVID-19 vaccine. The chain joins TRBV24-1 to TRBJ2-6, with D uncertain. The CDR3 here is CATRWRNFSGANVLTF. As DNA, the CDR3 is TGTGCCACCAGGTGGCGGAATTTCTCTGGGGCCAACGTCCTGACTTTC.